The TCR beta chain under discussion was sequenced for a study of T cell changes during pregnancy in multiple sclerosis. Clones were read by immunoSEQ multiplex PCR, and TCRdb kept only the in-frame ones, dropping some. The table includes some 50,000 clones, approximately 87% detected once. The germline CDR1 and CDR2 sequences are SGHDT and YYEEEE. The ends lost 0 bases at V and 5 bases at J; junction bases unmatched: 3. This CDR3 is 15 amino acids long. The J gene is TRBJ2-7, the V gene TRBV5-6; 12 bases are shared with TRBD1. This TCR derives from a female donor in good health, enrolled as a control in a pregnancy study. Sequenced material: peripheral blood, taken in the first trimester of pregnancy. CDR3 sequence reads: CASSLVGTGGDEQYF. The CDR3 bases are TGTGCCAGCAGCTTGGTGGGGACAGGGGGCGACGAGCAGTACTTC.